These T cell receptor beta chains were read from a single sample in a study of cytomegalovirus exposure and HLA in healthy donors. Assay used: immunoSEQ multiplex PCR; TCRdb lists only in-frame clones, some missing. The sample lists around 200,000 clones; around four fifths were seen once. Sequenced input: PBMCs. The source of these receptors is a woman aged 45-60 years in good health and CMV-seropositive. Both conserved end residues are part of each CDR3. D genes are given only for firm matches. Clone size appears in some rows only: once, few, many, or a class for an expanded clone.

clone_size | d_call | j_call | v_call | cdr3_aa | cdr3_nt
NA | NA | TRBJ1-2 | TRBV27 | CASSFDRTNNYGYTF | TGTGCCAGCAGTTTCGACAGAACCAATAACTATGGCTACACCTTC
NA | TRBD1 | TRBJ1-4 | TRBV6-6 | CASRMTGLNEKLFF | TGTGCCAGCAGGATGACAGGGCTTAATGAAAAACTGTTTTTT
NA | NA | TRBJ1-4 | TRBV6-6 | CASSYPRGVTNEKLFF | TGTGCCAGCAGTTACCCCCGCGGAGTAACTAATGAAAAACTGTTTTTT
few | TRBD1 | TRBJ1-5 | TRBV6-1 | CASSAGTGRNQPQHF | TGTGCCAGCAGTGCCGGGACAGGGCGCAATCAGCCCCAGCATTTT
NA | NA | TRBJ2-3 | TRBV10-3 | CAINGQSTDTQYF | TGTGCCATCAACGGACAGAGCACAGATACGCAGTATTTT
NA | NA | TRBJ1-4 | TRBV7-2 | CASSPQGRSEKLFF | TGTGCCAGCAGCCCGCAGGGGCGGAGTGAAAAACTGTTTTTT
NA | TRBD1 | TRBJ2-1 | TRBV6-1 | CASSVSRRQGGNEQFF | TGTGCCAGCAGTGTCTCCCGTCGACAGGGGGGCAATGAGCAGTTCTTC
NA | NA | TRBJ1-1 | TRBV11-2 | CASSTGAGTEAFF | TGTGCCAGCAGCACAGGCGCCGGGACTGAAGCTTTCTTT
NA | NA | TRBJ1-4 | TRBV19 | CASSIRQDNEKLFF | TGTGCCAGTAGTATACGGCAGGATAATGAAAAACTGTTTTTT
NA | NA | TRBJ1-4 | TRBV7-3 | CASSLTGGSTNEKLFF | TGTGCCAGCAGCTTAACCGGAGGATCAACTAATGAAAAACTGTTTTTT
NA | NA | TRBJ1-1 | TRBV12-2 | CASRRAYLQGPVPIMNTEAFF | TGTGCAAGTCGCCGAGCGTACCTACAGGGACCGGTTCCCATCATGAACACTGAAGCTTTCTTT
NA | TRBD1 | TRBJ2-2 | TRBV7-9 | CASSWVKTGANTGELFF | TGTGCCAGTTCGTGGGTAAAGACAGGGGCGAACACCGGGGAGCTGTTTTTT
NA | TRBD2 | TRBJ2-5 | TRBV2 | CASSEERRGGKETQYF | TGTGCCAGCAGTGAAGAACGGCGGGGGGGCAAAGAGACCCAGTACTTC
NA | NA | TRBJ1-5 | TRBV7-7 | CASSVGVNQPQHF | TGTGCCAGCAGCGTAGGAGTCAATCAGCCCCAGCATTTT
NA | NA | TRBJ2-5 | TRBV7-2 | CASSLAVADRLDF | TGTGCCAGCAGCTTAGCGGTAGCGGACAGGTTGGACTTC
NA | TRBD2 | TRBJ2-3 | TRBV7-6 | CASSLRTSGASTDTQYF | TGTGCCAGCAGCTTAAGGACTAGCGGTGCTAGCACAGATACGCAGTATTTT
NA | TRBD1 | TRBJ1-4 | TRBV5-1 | CASSLQGANEKLFF | TGCGCCAGCAGCTTACAGGGGGCTAATGAAAAACTGTTTTTT
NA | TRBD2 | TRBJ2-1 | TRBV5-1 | CASSSGTSGGYNEQFF | TGCGCCAGCAGCTCCGGGACTAGCGGGGGTTACAATGAGCAGTTCTTC
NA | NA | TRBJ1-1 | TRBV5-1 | CASSTVQQQGTEAFF | TGCGCCAGCAGCACTGTGCAACAACAGGGCACTGAAGCTTTCTTT
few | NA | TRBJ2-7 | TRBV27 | CASSTTQGEQYF | TGTGCCAGCAGTACTACACAAGGCGAGCAGTACTTC
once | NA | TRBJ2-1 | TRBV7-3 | CASSLTPSRYYNEQFF | TGTGCCAGCAGCTTAACCCCCTCCCGCTACTACAATGAGCAGTTCTTC
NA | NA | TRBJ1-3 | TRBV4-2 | CASSQDAGGNTIYF | TGTGCCAGCAGCCAAGATGCGGGGGGAAACACCATATATTTT
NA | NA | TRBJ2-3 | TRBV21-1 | CASSKSNRGTQYF | TGTGCCAGCAGCAAATCCAACCGCGGAACGCAGTATTTT
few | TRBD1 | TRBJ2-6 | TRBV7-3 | CASRMDRVGSGANVLTF | TGTGCCAGCAGGATGGACAGGGTAGGCTCTGGGGCCAACGTCCTGACTTTC
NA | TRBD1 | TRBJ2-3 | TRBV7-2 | CASRQTGLGADTQYF | TGTGCCAGCAGGCAGACAGGGTTAGGCGCAGATACGCAGTATTTT
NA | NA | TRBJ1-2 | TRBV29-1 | CSVVIDRPNYGYTF | TGCAGCGTTGTGATCGACAGACCTAACTATGGCTACACCTTC
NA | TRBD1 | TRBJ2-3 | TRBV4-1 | CASSQTGTGGIVDTQYF | TGCGCCAGCAGCCAGACCGGGACAGGGGGTATAGTGGATACGCAGTATTTT